What follows is one T cell receptor beta chain and its context. With iRepertoire HTBI primers and Arm-PCR of CDR3 regions, TCR beta libraries were built. Using its own MiXCR run on the multiplex PCR reads, TCRdb lists one record per CDR3 protein. The repertoire holds some 490,000 distinct CDR3 sequences, with more than 10% as singletons. Time point meaning: newly diagnosed GD, antithyroid drugs for less than 3 months. There was RNA extracted from PBMCs, and the TCR library was made from it. Criteria from the American Thyroid Association guidelines were applied to diagnose Graves' disease. This sample is drawn from a study of regulatory T cells in long-lasting Graves disease. This CDR3 is built from 15 residues. Between the trimmed V and J ends, which lost 7 bases and 4 bases, there was a span of 19 bases. Germline assignment: CDR1 PRHDT and CDR2 FYEKMQ (reference sequence). A further study also used this sample, focusing on T cells in Graves' hyperthyroidism and ophthalmopathy. That paper states: The HTBI primer set served for first-round RT-PCR of the TCR CDR3. Ophthalmopathy was identified by the model a median about six months ahead of onset.

The chain is built from TRBV13 and TRBJ1-1; the D is unclear. This material consisted of peripheral blood mononuclear cells (PBMCs), taken at new diagnosis, from a patient treated with antithyroid drugs. The sequence was obtained from a woman aged 25 to 45 with Graves disease. CDR3 coding DNA: TGTGCCAGCATGAGGTGGGGATATCCGGGCACTGAAGCTTTCTTT. Translation gives CASMRWGYPGTEAFF.